These T cell receptor beta chains were read from a single sample in a study of blood T cell repertoires in COVID-19. The assay was immunoSEQ multiplex PCR, and TCRdb's table has in-frame clones only and misses some. The table has about 310,000 clones, 90% seen once. Input material: peripheral blood. The receptor source for this set is a woman aged 40 to 50 with COVID-19, enrolled during active disease. CDR3s include the opening cysteine and the closing phenylalanine or tryptophan. The order of the fields is V gene, D gene, J gene, clone size, CDR3 protein, CDR3 DNA. The D gene is left open where the match is weak. The size entry is marked missing in some rows and otherwise reads once, few, many or a size class.

v_call: TRBV7-3; d_call: TRBD2; j_call: TRBJ2-5; clone_size: -; cdr3_aa: CASSPLLADQETQYF; cdr3_nt: TGTGCCAGCAGCCCCCTACTAGCGGACCAAGAGACCCAGTACTTC
v_call: TRBV3-1/TRBV3-2; d_call: -; j_call: TRBJ2-1; clone_size: -; cdr3_aa: CASSQDRETQQFF; cdr3_nt: TGTGCCAGCAGCCAAGACAGGGAAACTCAGCAGTTCTTC
v_call: TRBV28; d_call: -; j_call: TRBJ1-5; clone_size: -; cdr3_aa: CANKGENQPQHF; cdr3_nt: TGTGCCAACAAGGGGGAGAATCAGCCCCAGCATTTT
v_call: TRBV4-3; d_call: -; j_call: TRBJ2-1; clone_size: -; cdr3_aa: CASSQEWGSEQFF; cdr3_nt: TGCGCCAGCAGCCAAGAATGGGGCAGTGAGCAGTTCTTC
v_call: TRBV28; d_call: -; j_call: TRBJ1-4; clone_size: -; cdr3_aa: CASSFPPLGPATANEKLFF; cdr3_nt: TGTGCCAGCAGTTTCCCCCCATTGGGGCCGGCTACGGCTAATGAAAAACTGTTTTTT
v_call: TRBV5-1; d_call: TRBD2; j_call: TRBJ2-1; clone_size: -; cdr3_aa: CASSFLAGDGNEQFF; cdr3_nt: TGCGCCAGCAGCTTTCTAGCGGGAGATGGCAATGAGCAGTTCTTC
v_call: TRBV7-9; d_call: -; j_call: TRBJ1-1; clone_size: -; cdr3_aa: CASSLAGGNTEAFF; cdr3_nt: TGTGCCAGCAGCTTAGCGGGGGGGAACACTGAAGCTTTCTTT
v_call: TRBV13; d_call: TRBD2; j_call: TRBJ2-5; clone_size: -; cdr3_aa: CASSPAYTGLAGGKAQETQYF; cdr3_nt: TGTGCCAGCAGCCCAGCATACACGGGACTAGCGGGGGGGAAAGCTCAAGAGACCCAGTACTTC
v_call: TRBV6-5; d_call: -; j_call: TRBJ2-2; clone_size: -; cdr3_aa: CASGSLLTGELFF; cdr3_nt: TGTGCCAGCGGGAGCCTCCTCACCGGGGAGCTGTTTTTT
v_call: TRBV28; d_call: TRBD1; j_call: TRBJ1-6; clone_size: many; cdr3_aa: CASSPTGENSPLHF; cdr3_nt: TGTGCCAGCAGTCCGACAGGGGAGAATTCACCCCTCCACTTT
v_call: TRBV2; d_call: -; j_call: TRBJ2-7; clone_size: -; cdr3_aa: CASSPGGFEQYF; cdr3_nt: TGTGCCAGCAGCCCTGGGGGGTTCGAGCAGTACTTC
v_call: TRBV18; d_call: -; j_call: TRBJ1-5; clone_size: -; cdr3_aa: CASSPVPLGRSNQPQHF; cdr3_nt: TGTGCCAGCTCACCAGTGCCGCTTGGCAGGAGCAATCAGCCCCAGCATTTT
v_call: TRBV18; d_call: TRBD1; j_call: TRBJ1-5; clone_size: -; cdr3_aa: CASSPTGGYQPQHF; cdr3_nt: TGTGCCAGCTCACCGACAGGGGGATATCAGCCCCAGCATTTT
v_call: TRBV6-2/TRBV6-3; d_call: -; j_call: TRBJ1-1; clone_size: -; cdr3_aa: CASSEMDRNTEAFF; cdr3_nt: TGTGCCAGCAGTGAGATGGACAGGAACACTGAAGCTTTCTTT